This T cell receptor (beta chain) was captured by sequencing in a study of memory CD4+ T cells and cytomegalovirus serostatus (dated 2019 in TCRdb). Study-wide context: A total of some 33 healthy Belgian adults, of whom 9 were CMV seropositive and some 24 were CMV seronegative, were included in the cohort. The study sequenced CD4+ memory TCRbeta repertoires of a Belgian cohort with known cytomegalovirus serostatus to replicate a published TCR-based CMV serostatus classifier. The research as a whole found: Results were interpreted as suggesting that the CMV-associated TCR signature is largely present in the CD4+ memory repertoire. Only CD4+CD45RO+ memory cells were sequenced, in contrast to the original study, in which naive and memory CD4+ and CD8+ populations were covered. On the Belgian cohort, the classifier based on the original framework reached a median bootstrapped AUC of 0.95, with a 95% CI of 0.76-1.00. For CMV serostatus prediction, a median bootstrapped AUC of about 0.95 was reached with the original framework, and a median bootstrapped AUC of roughly 0.92 was reached with a US-trained random forest. Among the 150 or so previously reported CMV-associated TCRbeta sequences, about 71 showed up in the CD4+ memory repertoires, with each one found in between one and five individuals.

Genomic DNA was extracted from sorted cells with the Quick-DNA Microprep Kit. Amplification of TCRbeta DNA was done with the immunoSEQ hsTCRbeta kit, following the protocol from the manufacturer. TCRbeta libraries were sequenced on an Illumina MiSeq instrument. The paper's processing steps were these. Removing out-of-frame sequences left 2,204,828 distinct TCRbeta sequences, an average of approximately 65,000 per individual. Each individual was scored by the count of 150 to 200 previously reported CMV-associated TCRbeta sequences and the total productive distinct TCRbeta count. A beta-binomial model was reimplemented in Python, and scikit-learn random forests with default parameters were trained on data from the US cohort. Classifier performance on the Belgian cohort was summarized as median AUC with percentile confidence intervals over 10,000 bootstrap iterations. Drawn from immuneACCESS, this table holds only the in-frame rearrangements with V and J called that TCRdb kept. Clones are partly lost; checked studies trace under half to an unresolved V gene and leave the rest unexplained. For V, J and clone size, that table is used; D and trimming come from the DNA. This sample holds fewer than 35,000 clones; around 76% were observed only once. Around 1% of the sample is taken by the ten largest.

Concerning this clone itself: The antigen it binds to is not known. Per-base quality was not reported, and no clone a single base away is much larger than it.

Single viable CD3+CD4+CD8-CD45RO+ cells were sorted as memory CD4+ T cells on a FACSAria II. To determine CMV serostatus, a Roche Elecsys assay was used that detects serum IgG against CMV pp150, pp28, p38 and p52. Once the samples were thawed, total CD4+ T cells were enriched through positive selection using CD4 magnetic microbeads. The samples came from a separate study whose specific focus was interrogating the CD4+ T cell memory repertoire. Peripheral blood mononuclear cells were isolated and cryopreserved following standard operating procedures; serum was stored at -80 °C. The staining used CD3-PerCP (BW264/56), CD4-APC (RPA-T4), CD45RO-PE (UCHT1) and CD8-Pacific Orange (3B5) antibodies, and Sytox blue was used to exclude non-viable cells. This clonotype was obtained from an adult in good health and CMV-seronegative. Material: memory CD4+ T cells from blood.

The nucleotides are TGTGCCTGGAGTCCGACAGGTCAGAGTGGCTACACCTTC. This yields the protein CAWSPTGQSGYTF. The chain uses TRBV30 and TRBJ1-2; D gene: possibly TRBD1, on 6 matching bases. The CDR3 runs 13 amino acids, cysteine and phenylalanine included. CDR3 DNA only is kept here, 39 bases in frame from base 1. CDR1 and CDR2 (GTSNPN, SVGIG) derive from the germline V gene (reference sequence). V loses 2 bases of germline sequence and J loses 7 bases, and the interval between the two ends is 14 bases.